This T cell receptor (beta chain) came from a study of blood T cells in healthy people across ages. Turning to this clonotype: Its antigen is not identified.

This CDR3 is 17 amino acids long. The second PCR ran roughly 6 to 11 cycles with a sample-barcoded 5' primer and J-beta primers. Individual samples furnished no less than 2.5 million CDR3-containing paired-end reads apiece. In TCRdb, the 5' RACE reads were re-called with MiXCR into one record per CDR3 protein. Of about 780,000 distinct CDR3 sequences in the sample, about 46% are singletons; the top ten hold 18%. Study outcomes and limitations: Significant beta diversity loss was already apparent by age approximately 42, declining roughly linearly.

Donors ranged from roughly 6 to 95 years old and were healthy Caucasians in Russia. The V and J genes are TRBV21-1 and TRBJ2-7; the table's TRBD2 call for D was not verified on the DNA. TRBV21-1 is a listed pseudogene. The sequence was obtained from an elderly man in good health. Specimen: blood. The CDR3 protein is CASSKGGLAESSYEQYF. The CDR3 coding sequence is TGTGCCAGCAGCAAAGGCGGACTAGCGGAAAGCTCCTACGAGCAGTACTTC.